This TCR beta chain was profiled in a study of blood T cell repertoires in COVID-19. Only in-frame clones appear in the TCRdb table, and some are missing; sequencing was by immunoSEQ multiplex PCR. Of some 170,000 clones in the sample, around 84% were seen once. In regard to this clone: The junction and the germline gene differ at one end; a read error may be behind it.

The sequence came from a man aged 50-60 years who had recovered from COVID-19. What was sequenced was PBMCs or T cells enriched from blood (not recorded which).

CDR3 in DNA: TGTGCCAGCAGCGTAGACAGGGTCCCCGGATTT. Encoded protein: CASSVDRVPGF. The rearrangement links TRBV2 to TRBJ1-1; 7 bases map to TRBD1. The CDR3 has 11 residues. Germline CDR1 and CDR2: SNHLY and FYNNEI.